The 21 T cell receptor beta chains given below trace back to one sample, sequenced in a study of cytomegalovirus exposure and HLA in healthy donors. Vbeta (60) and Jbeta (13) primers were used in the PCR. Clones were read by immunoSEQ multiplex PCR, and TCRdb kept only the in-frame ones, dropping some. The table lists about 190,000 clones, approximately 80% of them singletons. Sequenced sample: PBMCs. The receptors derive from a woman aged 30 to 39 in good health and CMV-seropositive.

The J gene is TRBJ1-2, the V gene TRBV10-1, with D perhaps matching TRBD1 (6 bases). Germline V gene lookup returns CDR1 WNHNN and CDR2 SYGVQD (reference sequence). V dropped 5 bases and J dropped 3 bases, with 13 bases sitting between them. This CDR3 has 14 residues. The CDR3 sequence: CASSPTGTYYGYTF. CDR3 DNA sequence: TGCGCCAGCAGTCCGACCGGGACATACTATGGCTACACCTTC.

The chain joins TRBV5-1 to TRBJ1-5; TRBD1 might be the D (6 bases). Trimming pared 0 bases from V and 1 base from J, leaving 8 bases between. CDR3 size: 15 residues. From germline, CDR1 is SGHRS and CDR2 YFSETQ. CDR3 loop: CASSLGGLSNQPQHF. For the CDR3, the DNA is TGCGCCAGCAGCTTGGGGGGGCTAAGCAATCAGCCCCAGCATTTT. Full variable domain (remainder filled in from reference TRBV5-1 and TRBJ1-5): KAGVTQTPRYLIKTRGQQVTLSCSPISGHRSVSWYQQTPGQGLQFLFEYFSETQRNKGNFPGRFSGRQFSNSRSEMNVSTLELGDSALYLCASSLGGLSNQPQHFGDGTRLSIL.

CDR3 coding DNA: TGTGCCAGTAGGCCCCGGGACAGGGGGCTAAGAAATTCACCCCTCCACTTT. As protein: CASRPRDRGLRNSPLHF. V and J are TRBV19 and TRBJ1-6; 12 nucleotides align to TRBD1. Germline V CDR1 and CDR2: LNHDA, SQIVND (reference sequence). This CDR3 is 17 amino acids long. J was trimmed by 7 bases and V by 6 bases; bases with no gene match: 10.

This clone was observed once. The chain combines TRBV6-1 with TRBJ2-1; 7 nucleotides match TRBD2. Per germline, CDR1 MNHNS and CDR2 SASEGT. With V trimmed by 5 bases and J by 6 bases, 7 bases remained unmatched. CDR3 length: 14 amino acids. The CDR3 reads CASSPTSATNEQFF. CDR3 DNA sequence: TGTGCCAGCAGTCCAACTAGCGCAACCAATGAGCAGTTCTTC.

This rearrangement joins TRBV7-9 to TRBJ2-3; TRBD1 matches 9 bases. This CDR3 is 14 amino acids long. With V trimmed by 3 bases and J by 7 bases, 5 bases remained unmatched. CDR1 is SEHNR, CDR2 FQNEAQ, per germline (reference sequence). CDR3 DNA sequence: TGTGCCAGCAGCTTCGGGACAGGGATGAATACGCAGTATTTT. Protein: CASSFGTGMNTQYF.

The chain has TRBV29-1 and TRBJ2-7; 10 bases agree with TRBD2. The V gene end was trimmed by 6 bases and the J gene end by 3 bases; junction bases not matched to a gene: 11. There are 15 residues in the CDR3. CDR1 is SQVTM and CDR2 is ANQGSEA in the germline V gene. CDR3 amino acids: CSVTVILAGLYEQYF. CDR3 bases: TGCAGCGTGACCGTGATACTAGCGGGGCTCTACGAGCAGTACTTC.

CDR3 bases: TGTGCCAGCAGCGTAGACGGGGGGGCGGACGCCTACGAGCAGTACTTC. Encoded protein: CASSVDGGADAYEQYF. This chain joins TRBV9 and TRBJ2-7, with TRBD2 matching 8 bases. Losses at the gene ends were 0 bases for V and 2 bases for J; bases not matched to a gene: 7. This CDR3 has 16 residues. Germline CDR1 is SGDLS and CDR2 is YYNGEE.

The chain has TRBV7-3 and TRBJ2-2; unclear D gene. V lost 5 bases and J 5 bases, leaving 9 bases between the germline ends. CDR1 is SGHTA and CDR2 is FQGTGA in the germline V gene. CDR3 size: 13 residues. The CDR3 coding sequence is TGTGCCAGCAGCCCTCACACGACCGGGGAGCTGTTTTTT. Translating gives CASSPHTTGELFF.

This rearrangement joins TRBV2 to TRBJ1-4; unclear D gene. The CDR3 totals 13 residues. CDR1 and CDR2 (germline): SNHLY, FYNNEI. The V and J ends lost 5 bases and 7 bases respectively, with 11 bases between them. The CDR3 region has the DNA TGTGCCAGCAGTTCAGGATTAGGTGAAAAACTGTTTTTT. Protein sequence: CASSSGLGEKLFF.

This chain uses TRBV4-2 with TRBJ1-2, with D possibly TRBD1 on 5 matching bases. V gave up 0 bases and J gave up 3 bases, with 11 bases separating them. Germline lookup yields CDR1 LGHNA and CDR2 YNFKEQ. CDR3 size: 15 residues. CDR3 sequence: CASSQEATAHYGYTF. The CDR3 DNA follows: TGTGCCAGCAGCCAAGAAGCGACAGCCCACTATGGCTACACCTTC.

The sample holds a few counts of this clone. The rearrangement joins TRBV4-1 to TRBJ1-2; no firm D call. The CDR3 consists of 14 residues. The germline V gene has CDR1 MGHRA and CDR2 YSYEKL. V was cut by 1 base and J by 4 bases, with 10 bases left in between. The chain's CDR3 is CASSQAPGSYGYTF. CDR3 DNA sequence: TGCGCCAGCAGCCAAGCCCCGGGAAGCTATGGCTACACCTTC.

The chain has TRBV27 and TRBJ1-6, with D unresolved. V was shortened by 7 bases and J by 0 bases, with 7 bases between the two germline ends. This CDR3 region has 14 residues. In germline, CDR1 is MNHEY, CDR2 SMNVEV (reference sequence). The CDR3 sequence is CASTFSSYNSPLHF. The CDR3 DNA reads TGTGCCAGCACCTTTAGCTCCTATAATTCACCCCTCCACTTT.

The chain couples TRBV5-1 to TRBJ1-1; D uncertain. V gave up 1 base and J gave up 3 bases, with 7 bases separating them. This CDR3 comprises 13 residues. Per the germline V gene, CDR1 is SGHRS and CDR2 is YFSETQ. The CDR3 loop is CASSLISDTEAFF. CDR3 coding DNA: TGCGCCAGCAGCTTGATCTCGGACACTGAAGCTTTCTTT. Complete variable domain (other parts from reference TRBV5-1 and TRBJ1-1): KAGVTQTPRYLIKTRGQQVTLSCSPISGHRSVSWYQQTPGQGLQFLFEYFSETQRNKGNFPGRFSGRQFSNSRSEMNVSTLELGDSALYLCASSLISDTEAFFGQGTRLTVV.

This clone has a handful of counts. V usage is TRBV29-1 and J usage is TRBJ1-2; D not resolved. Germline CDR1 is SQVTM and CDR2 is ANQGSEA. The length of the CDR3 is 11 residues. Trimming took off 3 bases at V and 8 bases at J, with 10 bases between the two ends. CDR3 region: CSVDVEGGYTF. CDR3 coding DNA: TGCAGCGTTGACGTGGAGGGCGGCTACACCTTC.

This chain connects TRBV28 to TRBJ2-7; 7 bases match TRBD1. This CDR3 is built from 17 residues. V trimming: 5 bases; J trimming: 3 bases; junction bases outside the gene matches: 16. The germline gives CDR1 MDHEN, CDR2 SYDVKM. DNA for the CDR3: TGTGCCAGCAGTGCCTACGGGACAGCCCCTGGAGACTACGAGCAGTACTTC. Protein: CASSAYGTAPGDYEQYF.

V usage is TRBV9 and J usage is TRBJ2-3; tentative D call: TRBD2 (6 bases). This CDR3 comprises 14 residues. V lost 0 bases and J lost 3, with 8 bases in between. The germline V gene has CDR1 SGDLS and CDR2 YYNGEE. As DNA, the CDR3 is TGTGCCAGCAGCGTAGCGGCGGGGACAGATACGCAGTATTTT. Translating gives CASSVAAGTDTQYF.

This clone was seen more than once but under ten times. The CDR3 sequence: CASSLVGISGNTIYF. CDR3 nucleotide sequence: TGCGCCAGCAGCTTGGTCGGTATCTCTGGAAACACCATATATTTT. The chain uses TRBV5-1 and TRBJ1-3; D is ambiguous. This CDR3 is 15 amino acids long. Germline CDR1 is SGHRS and CDR2 is YFSETQ. V lost 0 bases and J 0 bases, leaving 7 bases between the germline ends.

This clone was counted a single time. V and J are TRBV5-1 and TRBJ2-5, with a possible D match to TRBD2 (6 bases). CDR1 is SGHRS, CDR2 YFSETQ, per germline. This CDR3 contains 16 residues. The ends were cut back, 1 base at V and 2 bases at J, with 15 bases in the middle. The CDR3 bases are TGCGCCAGCAGCTTGCCTCCGGGACTCTCTCAAGAGACCCAGTACTTC. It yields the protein CASSLPPGLSQETQYF.

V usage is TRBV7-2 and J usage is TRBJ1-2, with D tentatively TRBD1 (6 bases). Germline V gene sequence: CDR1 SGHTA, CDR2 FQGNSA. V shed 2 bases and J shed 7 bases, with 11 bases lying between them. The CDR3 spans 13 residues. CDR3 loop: CASSLTGPGGYTF. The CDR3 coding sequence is TGTGCCAGCAGCTTAACAGGGCCCGGTGGCTACACCTTC.

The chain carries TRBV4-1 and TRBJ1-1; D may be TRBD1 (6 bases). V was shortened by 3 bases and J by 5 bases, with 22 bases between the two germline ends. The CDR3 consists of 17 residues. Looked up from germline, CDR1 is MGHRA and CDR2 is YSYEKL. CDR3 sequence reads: CASSQNAVQGLRTEAFF. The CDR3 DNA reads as TGCGCCAGCAGCCAGAATGCTGTCCAGGGGTTGCGGACTGAAGCTTTCTTT.

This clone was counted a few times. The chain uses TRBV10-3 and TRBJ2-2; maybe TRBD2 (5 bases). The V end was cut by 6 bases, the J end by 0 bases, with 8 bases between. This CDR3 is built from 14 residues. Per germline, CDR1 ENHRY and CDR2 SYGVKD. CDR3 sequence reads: CAISDYPNTGELFF. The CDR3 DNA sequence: TGTGCCATCAGCGACTACCCGAACACCGGGGAGCTGTTTTTT.